In its sample, the clone carrying this T cell receptor (beta chain) was seen once. Clones were sequenced by immunoSEQ multiplex PCR, and TCRdb holds only the in-frame ones, with some missing. The data show about 68,000 clones, with approximately 71% seen just once and approximately 5% held by the top ten. The sample originates from a study of cytotoxic CD8 clonotypes in ibrutinib-treated CLL. About the research overall: Partial response was seen in around 25 patients and complete response in 2; after median about 70 months, roughly 14 stayed remitted, 12 progressed.

In germline, CDR1 is KGHSH, CDR2 LQKENI. CDR3 size: 14 residues. Trimming took 5 bases from V and 2 from J; bases not matched to a gene: 2. J is TRBJ1-1 and V is TRBV18; 10 bases agree with TRBD1. The receptor's source is a human donor with chronic lymphocytic leukemia. The sample was PBMCs, taken after 12 months of ibrutinib treatment. CDR3 region: CASSTTGGNTEAFF. CDR3 bases: TGTGCCAGCTCAACGACAGGGGGCAACACTGAAGCTTTCTTT.